The T cell receptor beta chain under discussion was sequenced for a study of blood T cell repertoires in COVID-19 (TCRdb year 2020). Background on the whole study: Samples covering the acute and convalescent phases of COVID-19 were provided by collaborators in the United States, Italy and Spain. The material from the prospective study consisted of cDNA or gDNA derived from T cells, B-cell-depleted T cells, or PBMCs. Deeply sampled blood TCRbeta repertoires from subjects exposed to, actively infected with, or recovered from COVID-19 were included in the dataset. The repertoires were made available in a free public database intended to serve as a resource for research on the immune response to SARS-CoV-2. The samples were drawn from two sources: the first 160 participants of the ongoing ImmuneRACE study, and over 1,000 subjects contributed by 6 global collaborators. The sample metadata nearly always contained a de-identified subject ID, COVID-19 status, age in years and sex. HLA class I and class II types, where available, came from metadata supplied by the sample provider rather than from assay-based typing.

The immunoSEQ Assay, a bias-controlled multiplex PCR, was used to amplify TCRbeta CDR3 regions from genomic DNA. Per the source publication's procedure: The number of nucleated cells in each sample was estimated from the amplification of reference gene primers within the assay. To quantify the absolute abundance of each unique TCRbeta CDR3 rearrangement, sequence reads were collapsed and filtered. For each sample, productive Simpson clonality was calculated as the square root of Simpson's diversity index across productive rearrangements. This immuneACCESS table, as held by TCRdb, lists in-frame sequences with V and J called but not all clones. Of the missing ones, under half trace to an unresolved V gene in checked studies; the others have no known cause. The D gene and trimming were derived from the DNA, and the V and J assignments and clone size from that table. The sample data list under 110,000 clones, and approximately 81% of these were observed just once. Together, the top ten hold 1.5% to 2% of the sample.

Worth noting for this clone: The antigen it binds to is not known. Qualities for individual bases were not recorded, and no much larger clone is one base off.

V is clipped by 2 bases and J by 10 bases, and the sequence between their germline boundaries is 9 bases long. CDR3 length: 13 amino acids, cysteine to phenylalanine. The kept DNA is CDR3 alone, 39 bases in frame from the first base. Sequences SGHTA (CDR1) and FQGTGA (CDR2) are obtained from the germline V gene. Whole blood was collected in K2EDTA tubes by collaborating institutions according to the institutions' own protocols. For TCRbeta analysis, collaborator samples were shipped as frozen whole blood, as isolated PBMCs, or as DNA extracted from either sample type. Paper-wide results and their limitations: How much clinical and demographic metadata was included differed by source and by participant, and the metadata was provided uncurated.

The specimen was peripheral blood. Here the chain combines TRBV7-3 and TRBJ1-6; no confident D gene assignment can be made. The TCR originated in a woman in her sixties or seventies with active or convalescent COVID-19. In nucleotide form, the sequence is TGTGCCAGCAGCTTATTGTCCATGTCACCCCTCCACTTT. Its translation is CASSLLSMSPLHF. This CDR3, with the reference TRBV7-3 and TRBJ1-6 proteins standing in past its ends, gives the full variable domain GAGVSQTPSNKVTEKGKYVELRCDPISGHTALYWYRQSLGQGPEFLIYFQGTGAADDSGLPNDRFFAVRPEGSVSTLKIQRTERGDSAVYLCASSLLSMSPLHFGNGTRLTVT.